Below are 19 T cell receptor beta chains sequenced from a single sample in a study of blood T cells in healthy people across ages. The authors ran a second PCR of 7 to 11 cycles using a sample-barcoded 5' primer and a J-beta primer mix. TCRdb fed the 5' RACE reads into MiXCR, producing one record per CDR3 protein. The table includes around 970,000 distinct CDR3 sequences, roughly half detected once. The sequenced material came from blood. These receptors were obtained from a woman aged 55-75 years in good health.

This clonotype was observed a single time. This chain connects TRBV6-1 to TRBJ2-7, with 7 bases aligning to TRBD1. The germline CDR1 and CDR2 sequences are MNHNS and SASEGT. This CDR3 has 17 residues. V lost 6 bases and J lost 0; bases outside the gene matches: 14. This CDR3 reads CASSPQGVDGNSYEQYF. DNA for the CDR3: TGTGCCAGCAGCCCCCAGGGGGTGGACGGTAACTCCTACGAGCAGTACTTC.

The sample holds a few counts of this clonotype. The chain employs TRBV6-2 or TRBV6-3 and TRBJ1-2; D not certain. Trimming took off 8 bases at V and 2 bases at J, with 18 bases between the two ends. The germline gives CDR1 MNHEY, CDR2 SVGEGT. The CDR3 runs 15 residues. The CDR3 here is CASRLGQGGNYGYTF. The CDR3 DNA follows: TGTGCCAGCCGACTGGGTCAAGGAGGAAACTATGGCTACACCTTC.

The V and J genes are TRBV20-1 and TRBJ2-3; D ambiguous. The V end lost 0 bases, the J end lost 1 base, and 11 bases lay between the germline ends. The CDR3 covers 15 residues. Germline V gives CDR1 DFQATT, CDR2 SNEGSKA (reference sequence). DNA for the CDR3: TGCAGTGCTAGAGATATGCGCGCAGGCACAGATACGCAGTATTTT. Its translation is CSARDMRAGTDTQYF.

This chain uses TRBV15 with TRBJ2-3, with 8 bases aligning to TRBD2. There are 14 residues in the CDR3. Germline lookup yields CDR1 LNHNV and CDR2 YYDKDF (reference sequence). V trimming: 8 bases; J trimming: 0 bases; junction bases outside the gene matches: 4. The CDR3, as DNA: TGTGCCACCCGAGAGCGGGGGAGCACAGATACGCAGTATTTT. It yields the protein CATRERGSTDTQYF.

The chain recombines TRBV2 with TRBJ1-4; TRBD1 matches 7 bases. Germline V gene sequence: CDR1 SNHLY, CDR2 FYNNEI. Losses at the gene ends were 4 bases for V and 8 bases for J; bases not matched to a gene: 7. The length of the CDR3 is 14 residues. The DNA of the CDR3 is TGTGCCAGCAGTGTAGAGACAGGGTCGGAAAAACTGTTTTTT. It codes for CASSVETGSEKLFF.

This clonotype has a handful of counts. This chain uses TRBV5-1 with TRBJ2-3; no clear D gene. The germline V gene encodes CDR1 SGHRS and CDR2 YFSETQ. Trimming removed 5 bases from V and 1 base from J, with 17 bases in between. The CDR3 has 16 residues. The CDR3 loop reads CASRPPANGGTDTQYF. The CDR3 DNA follows: TGCGCCAGCAGACCACCAGCAAACGGTGGCACAGATACGCAGTATTTT.

The chain links TRBV6-2 or TRBV6-3 to TRBJ1-6, with D hard to call. The CDR3 contains 12 residues. The germline gives CDR1 MNHEY, CDR2 SVGEGT. The V gene lost 7 bases and the J gene lost 8 bases, with 9 bases spanning the gap. The CDR3 protein is CASKIGDSPLHF. As DNA, the CDR3 is TGTGCCAGCAAGATCGGGGATTCACCCCTCCACTTT.

The chain links TRBV14 to TRBJ2-5, with a weak D call TRBD2 (7 bases). Judging by the DNA end, TRBJ2-7 fits better; the J call may be wrong. This CDR3 comprises 14 residues. CDR1 SGHDN and CDR2 FVKESK come from the germline V gene. The DNA of the CDR3 is TGTGCCAGCAGCCAACGGGGGGCGGTTTCCGAGCAGTACTTC. It yields the protein CASSQRGAVSEQYF.

This chain links TRBV7-9 with TRBJ2-1; the match to TRBD2 covers 11 bases. The CDR3 covers 15 residues. Trimming at V came to 7 bases and at J to 2 bases, leaving 4 bases not matched to a gene. Germline V gene data show CDR1 as SEHNR and CDR2 as FQNEAQ (reference sequence). CDR3 loop: CASMGLAAPYNEQFF. CDR3 bases: TGTGCCAGCATGGGACTAGCGGCACCCTACAATGAGCAGTTCTTC. The variable domain in full, completed from reference TRBV7-9 and TRBJ2-1, reads DTGVSQNPRHKITKRGQNVTFRCDPISEHNRLYWYRQTLGQGPEFLTYFQNEAQLEKSRLLSDRFSAERPKGSFSTLEIQRTEQGDSAMYLCASMGLAAPYNEQFFGPGTRLTVL.

This chain links TRBV7-9 with TRBJ2-4; 7 positions match TRBD1. The CDR3 is 14 residues long. V lost 2 bases, J lost 3 bases, and 1 base stayed unmatched. From germline, CDR1 is SEHNR and CDR2 FQNEAQ (reference sequence). This CDR3 is CASSLSGGKNIQYF. DNA of the CDR3: TGTGCCAGCAGCTTATCAGGGGGCAAAAACATTCAGTACTTC.

Only a few counts were recorded for this clonotype. J is TRBJ2-5 and V is TRBV4-1, with D perhaps given as TRBD1 or TRBD2 (5 bases each). TRBJ2-7 explains the end of the DNA better; the J call may be wrong. This CDR3 comprises 15 residues. CDR1 MGHRA and CDR2 YSYEKL come from the germline V gene. CDR3 bases: TGCGCCAGCAGCCTTACACGGGACGGTCTTTACGAGCAGTACTTC. Its protein is CASSLTRDGLYEQYF.

V usage is TRBV29-1 and J usage is TRBJ1-1, with a tentative D call TRBD1 (6 bases). Germline V gives CDR1 SQVTM, CDR2 ANQGSEA. V gave up 6 bases and J gave up 1 base, with 12 bases separating them. There are 13 residues in the CDR3. CDR3 in amino acids: CSVGQGPNTEAFF. CDR3 DNA: TGCAGCGTGGGGCAGGGGCCGAACACTGAAGCTTTCTTT. The whole variable domain, filled in from reference TRBV29-1 and TRBJ1-1, reads SAVISQKPSRDICQRGTSLTIQCQVDSQVTMMFWYRQQPGQSLTLIATANQGSEATYESGFVIDKFPISRPNLTFSTLTVSNMSPEDSSIYLCSVGQGPNTEAFFGQGTRLTVV.

The chain uses TRBV29-1 and TRBJ2-3; the match to TRBD1 covers 9 bases. The V and J ends lost 5 bases and 11 bases, in that order; junction bases with no gene match: 11. The CDR3 totals 13 residues. Germline lookup yields CDR1 SQVTM and CDR2 ANQGSEA. Here the CDR3 reads CSVRPGQGTGQYF. CDR3 DNA: TGCAGCGTTCGACCGGGACAGGGCACGGGGCAGTATTTT.

The chain couples TRBV7-9 to TRBJ2-5; possible D gene TRBD2, 6 bases. The germline V gene encodes CDR1 SEHNR and CDR2 FQNEAQ (reference sequence). The V end lost 4 bases, the J end lost 6 bases, and 15 bases lay between the germline ends. The CDR3 has 14 residues. The CDR3 loop reads CASSSVSGGQTQYF. Here the CDR3 DNA reads TGTGCCAGCAGCTCAGTCTCAGGAGGGCAGACCCAGTACTTC.

The rearrangement links TRBV28 to TRBJ1-6; a possible D gene is TRBD1 (5 bases). CDR3 length equals 15 residues. V lost 7 bases and J 10 bases, leaving 20 bases between the germline ends. CDR1 is MDHEN, CDR2 SYDVKM, per germline. CDR3 residues: CASTNHPAGRSPLHF. The CDR3 nucleotides read TGTGCCAGCACTAATCACCCGGCAGGGCGGTCACCCCTCCACTTT. The complete variable domain, with remaining parts taken from reference TRBV28 and TRBJ1-6, reads DVKVTQSSRYLVKRTGEKVFLECVQDMDHENMFWYRQDPGLGLRLIYFSYDVKMKEKGDIPEGYSVSREKKERFSLILESASTNQTSMYLCASTNHPAGRSPLHFGNGTRLTVT.

This clonotype was observed once. V gene TRBV20-1 combines with J gene TRBJ2-1; TRBD2 agrees at 7 bases. The CDR3 loop spans 17 amino acids. Looked up from germline, CDR1 is DFQATT and CDR2 is SNEGSKA (reference sequence). Trimming took 5 bases from V and 13 from J; bases not matched to a gene: 26. In nucleotides, the CDR3 is TGCAGTGCTGGAGTCCCCACCGGACTAGTGTTCTCAGCGACTCAGTTCTTC. Translated, it gives CSAGVPTGLVFSATQFF.

The chain links TRBV6-2 or TRBV6-3 to TRBJ2-3; either TRBD1 or TRBD2 may fit D (5 bases each). V was cut by 1 base and J by 2 bases, with 13 bases left in between. The CDR3 covers 16 residues. The germline V gene has CDR1 MNHEY and CDR2 SVGEGT. CDR3 in amino acids: CASSYWGGLTTDTQYF. In DNA form, the CDR3 reads TGTGCCAGCAGTTACTGGGGCGGGTTGACCACAGATACGCAGTATTTT.

The rearrangement links TRBV27 to TRBJ1-6, with 7 nucleotides matching TRBD1. V shed 6 bases, J shed 10 bases, and the junction held 6 bases outside the gene matches. Germline values: CDR1 MNHEY, CDR2 SMNVEV (reference sequence). This CDR3 contains 13 residues. CDR3 in amino acids: CASRKQGRSPLHF. Written as DNA, the CDR3 is TGTGCCAGCAGGAAACAGGGGCGGTCACCCCTCCACTTT.

CDR3 protein: CASSYSLGPSYEQYF. The DNA of the CDR3 is TGCGCCAGCAGCTACTCACTAGGCCCGTCGTACGAGCAGTACTTC. This chain uses TRBV5-1 with TRBJ2-7; possible D gene TRBD2, 5 bases. Trimming cost V 3 bases and J 4 bases, with 17 bases left between them. Germline V CDR1 and CDR2: SGHRS, YFSETQ. There are 15 residues in the CDR3. Filled out from reference TRBV5-1 and TRBJ2-7, the complete variable domain reads KAGVTQTPRYLIKTRGQQVTLSCSPISGHRSVSWYQQTPGQGLQFLFEYFSETQRNKGNFPGRFSGRQFSNSRSEMNVSTLELGDSALYLCASSYSLGPSYEQYFGPGTRLTVT.